This is a list of T cell receptor beta chains from one sample in a study of blood T cell repertoires in COVID-19. Only in-frame clones appear in the TCRdb table, and some are missing; sequencing was by immunoSEQ multiplex PCR. The data hold just over 650,000 clones, with 90% observed a single time. Sequenced sample: peripheral blood. The receptors stem from a woman younger than 35 with acute or convalescent COVID-19. Each CDR3 is given with its conserved first and last residue. The D gene is left open where the match is weak. A row's size may be missing; if present it is once, few, many or a size class.

CDR3 protein: CASSFDYDHRAEQYF
CDR3 DNA: TGTGCCAGCAGCTTCGACTATGATCACAGGGCCGAGCAGTACTTC
V gene: TRBV7-9
J gene: TRBJ2-7
D gene: .
clone size: .

CDR3 protein: CASSPDSWGAGGVVEQYF
CDR3 DNA: TGTGCCAGCAGCCCAGATAGTTGGGGGGCGGGGGGGGTAGTCGAGCAGTACTTC
V gene: TRBV11-2
J gene: TRBJ2-7
D gene: TRBD2
clone size: .

CDR3 protein: CAWSGGGDGTNEQFF
CDR3 DNA: TGTGCCTGGAGTGGAGGGGGAGATGGGACCAATGAGCAGTTCTTC
V gene: TRBV30
J gene: TRBJ2-1
D gene: .
clone size: .

CDR3 protein: CASRASGFTEAFF
CDR3 DNA: TGTGCCAGCAGGGCATCGGGATTTACTGAAGCTTTCTTT
V gene: TRBV6-5
J gene: TRBJ1-1
D gene: .
clone size: .

CDR3 protein: CASSLHPGQGSYNEQFF
CDR3 DNA: TGTGCCAGCAGCCTCCACCCCGGTCAGGGCTCCTACAATGAGCAGTTCTTC
V gene: TRBV7-3
J gene: TRBJ2-1
D gene: .
clone size: .

CDR3 protein: CASSVGTGAYEQYF
CDR3 DNA: TGTGCCAGCAGCGTTGGGACGGGGGCCTACGAGCAGTACTTC
V gene: TRBV9
J gene: TRBJ2-7
D gene: .
clone size: .

CDR3 protein: CASSQAGTSAFF
CDR3 DNA: TGTGCCAGCAGCCAAGCCGGGACTAGCGCGTTCTTC
V gene: TRBV3-1/TRBV3-2
J gene: TRBJ2-1
D gene: TRBD2
clone size: .

CDR3 protein: CASGQGLTYEQYF
CDR3 DNA: TGCGCCAGTGGACAGGGACTGACCTACGAGCAGTACTTC
V gene: TRBV5-1
J gene: TRBJ2-7
D gene: TRBD1
clone size: once

CDR3 protein: CASSDPDRGVSPLHF
CDR3 DNA: TGTGCCAGCAGCGACCCTGACAGGGGTGTCTCACCCCTCCACTTT
V gene: TRBV5-5
J gene: TRBJ1-6
D gene: TRBD1
clone size: .

CDR3 protein: CASTRSDRTRRYTF
CDR3 DNA: TGTGCCAGCACCAGATCGGACAGGACGAGACGCTACACCTTC
V gene: TRBV6-5
J gene: TRBJ1-2
D gene: TRBD1
clone size: .

CDR3 protein: CASSQGQTPGFF
CDR3 DNA: TGCGCCAGCAGCCAAGGCCAAACCCCGGGTTTCTTT
V gene: TRBV4-1
J gene: TRBJ1-1
D gene: .
clone size: .

CDR3 protein: CASSGRQGGYEQYF
CDR3 DNA: TGTGCCAGCAGCGGGCGACAGGGTGGCTACGAGCAGTACTTC
V gene: TRBV9
J gene: TRBJ2-7
D gene: TRBD1
clone size: .

CDR3 protein: CSVGVGRQLNTEAFF
CDR3 DNA: TGCAGCGTTGGGGTGGGCCGACAGTTGAACACTGAAGCTTTCTTT
V gene: TRBV29-1
J gene: TRBJ1-1
D gene: .
clone size: once

CDR3 protein: CAASRGSYNSPLHF
CDR3 DNA: TGTGCCGCCAGCAGGGGGTCCTATAATTCACCCCTCCACTTT
V gene: TRBV24-1
J gene: TRBJ1-6
D gene: TRBD1
clone size: few

CDR3 protein: CASSPSGQYEQYF
CDR3 DNA: TGTGCCAGCTCACCGTCGGGACAGTACGAGCAGTACTTC
V gene: TRBV18
J gene: TRBJ2-7
D gene: TRBD1
clone size: once

CDR3 protein: CSVGGENQPQHF
CDR3 DNA: TGCAGCGTCGGGGGGGAGAATCAGCCCCAGCATTTT
V gene: TRBV29-1
J gene: TRBJ1-5
D gene: .
clone size: .

CDR3 protein: CASRGRDGQPQHF
CDR3 DNA: TGTGCCAGCAGGGGCAGGGATGGCCAGCCCCAGCATTTT
V gene: TRBV25-1
J gene: TRBJ1-5
D gene: .
clone size: .

CDR3 protein: CASSQTSGSSYEQYF
CDR3 DNA: TGTGCCAGCAGCCAGACTAGCGGGTCCTCCTACGAGCAGTACTTC
V gene: TRBV4-2
J gene: TRBJ2-7
D gene: TRBD2
clone size: once

CDR3 protein: CASSLELAGTVRTGELFF
CDR3 DNA: TGCGCCAGCAGCTTGGAACTGGCCGGGACAGTGCGGACCGGGGAGCTGTTTTTT
V gene: TRBV5-1
J gene: TRBJ2-2
D gene: TRBD1
clone size: .

CDR3 protein: CASSLGSHSYNSPLHF
CDR3 DNA: TGTGCCAGCAGCTTGGGAAGCCACTCCTATAATTCACCCCTCCACTTT
V gene: TRBV5-5
J gene: TRBJ1-6
D gene: .
clone size: .

CDR3 protein: CASSLELRQETQYF
CDR3 DNA: TGTGCCAGCAGCTTGGAGCTCCGCCAAGAGACCCAGTACTTC
V gene: TRBV5-4
J gene: TRBJ2-5
D gene: .
clone size: .

CDR3 protein: CASSYHRGNTEAFF
CDR3 DNA: TGTGCCAGCAGTTACCACCGAGGGAACACTGAAGCTTTCTTT
V gene: TRBV6-5
J gene: TRBJ1-1
D gene: .
clone size: .

CDR3 protein: CATGQGPGTEAFF
CDR3 DNA: TGTGCCACCGGACAGGGGCCAGGGACTGAAGCTTTCTTT
V gene: TRBV10-3
J gene: TRBJ1-1
D gene: TRBD1
clone size: .

CDR3 protein: CASSIQGYNSPLHF
CDR3 DNA: TGTGCCAGCAGCATACAGGGCTATAATTCACCCCTCCACTTT
V gene: TRBV6-5
J gene: TRBJ1-6
D gene: .
clone size: .

CDR3 protein: CASSQLQAGGTEAFF
CDR3 DNA: TGCGCCAGCAGCCAACTCCAGGCAGGGGGCACTGAAGCTTTCTTT
V gene: TRBV4-1
J gene: TRBJ1-1
D gene: TRBD1
clone size: .

CDR3 protein: CASSYLGGAEQYF
CDR3 DNA: TGTGCCAGCAGCTATTTAGGGGGAGCCGAGCAGTACTTC
V gene: TRBV7-7
J gene: TRBJ2-7
D gene: .
clone size: .

CDR3 protein: CASRPQLGSYEQYF
CDR3 DNA: TGTGCCAGCAGGCCCCAACTCGGCTCCTACGAGCAGTACTTC
V gene: TRBV6-5
J gene: TRBJ2-7
D gene: .
clone size: .